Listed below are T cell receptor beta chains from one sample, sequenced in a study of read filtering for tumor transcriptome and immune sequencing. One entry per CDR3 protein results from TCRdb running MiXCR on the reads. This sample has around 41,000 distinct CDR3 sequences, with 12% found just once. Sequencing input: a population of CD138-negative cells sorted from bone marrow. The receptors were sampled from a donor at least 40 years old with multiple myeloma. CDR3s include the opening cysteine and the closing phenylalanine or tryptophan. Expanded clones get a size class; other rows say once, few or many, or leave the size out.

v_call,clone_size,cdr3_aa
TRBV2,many,CASREQTQYF
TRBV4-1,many,CASSFTVGTGVYEQYF
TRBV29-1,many,CSVLTPLVAGKYNEQFF
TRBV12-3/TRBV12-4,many,CASSLWGTGNEKLFF
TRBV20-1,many,CSAILRTGVAFF
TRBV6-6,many,CASSEEGSRVYNEQFF
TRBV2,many,CASGSSGASTDTQYF
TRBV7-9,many,CASSLLYGYTF
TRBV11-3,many,CASSPSGTIWGEQFF
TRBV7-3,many,CASSIGLAPGTDTQYF
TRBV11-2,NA,CASSLEMVNEQFF